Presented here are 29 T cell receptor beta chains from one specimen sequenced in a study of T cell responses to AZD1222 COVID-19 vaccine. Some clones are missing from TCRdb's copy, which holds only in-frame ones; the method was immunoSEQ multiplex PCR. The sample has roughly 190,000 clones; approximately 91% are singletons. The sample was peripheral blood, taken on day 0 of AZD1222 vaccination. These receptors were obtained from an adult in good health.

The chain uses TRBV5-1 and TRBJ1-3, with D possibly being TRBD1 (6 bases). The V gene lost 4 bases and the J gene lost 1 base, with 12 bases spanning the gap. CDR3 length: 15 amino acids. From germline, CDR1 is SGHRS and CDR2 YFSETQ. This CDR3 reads CASSPTGLSGNTIYF. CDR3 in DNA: TGCGCCAGCAGCCCGACAGGACTTTCTGGAAACACCATATATTTT. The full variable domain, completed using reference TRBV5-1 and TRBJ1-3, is KAGVTQTPRYLIKTRGQQVTLSCSPISGHRSVSWYQQTPGQGLQFLFEYFSETQRNKGNFPGRFSGRQFSNSRSEMNVSTLELGDSALYLCASSPTGLSGNTIYFGEGSWLTVV.

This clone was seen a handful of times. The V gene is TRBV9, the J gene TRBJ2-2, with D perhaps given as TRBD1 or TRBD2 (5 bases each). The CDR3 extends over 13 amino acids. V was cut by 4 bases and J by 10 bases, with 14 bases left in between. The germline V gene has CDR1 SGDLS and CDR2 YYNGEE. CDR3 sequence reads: CASSSGTSEELFF. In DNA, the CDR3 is TGTGCCAGCAGCTCAGGGACCTCGGAGGAGCTGTTTTTT.

The CDR3 loop is CASSPGGGYTF. DNA of the CDR3: TGTGCCAGCAGTCCCGGGGGTGGCTACACCTTC. V and J are TRBV12-3 or TRBV12-4 and TRBJ1-2; a weak D match, TRBD1 (5 bases). The CDR3 has 11 residues. The V gene lost 5 bases and the J gene lost 7 bases, with 8 bases spanning the gap.

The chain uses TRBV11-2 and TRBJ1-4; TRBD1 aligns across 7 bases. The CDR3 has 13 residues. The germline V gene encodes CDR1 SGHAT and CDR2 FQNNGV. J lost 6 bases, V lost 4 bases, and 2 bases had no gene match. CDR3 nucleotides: TGTGCCAGCAGCTCCAGGGGGGATGAAAAACTGTTTTTT. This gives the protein CASSSRGDEKLFF.

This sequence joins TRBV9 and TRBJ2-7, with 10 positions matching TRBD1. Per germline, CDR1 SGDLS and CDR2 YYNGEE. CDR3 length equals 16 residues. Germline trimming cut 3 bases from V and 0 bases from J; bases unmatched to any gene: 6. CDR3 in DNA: TGTGCCAGCAGCGCCTCGGGACAGGGGAGCTCCTACGAGCAGTACTTC. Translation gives CASSASGQGSSYEQYF.

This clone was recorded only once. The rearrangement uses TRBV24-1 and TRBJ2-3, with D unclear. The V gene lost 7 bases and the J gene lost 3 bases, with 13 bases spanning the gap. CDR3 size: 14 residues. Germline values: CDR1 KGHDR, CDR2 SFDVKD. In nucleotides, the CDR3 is TGTGCCACCAGCCCCAGTGGAGATACAGATACGCAGTATTTT. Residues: CATSPSGDTDTQYF.

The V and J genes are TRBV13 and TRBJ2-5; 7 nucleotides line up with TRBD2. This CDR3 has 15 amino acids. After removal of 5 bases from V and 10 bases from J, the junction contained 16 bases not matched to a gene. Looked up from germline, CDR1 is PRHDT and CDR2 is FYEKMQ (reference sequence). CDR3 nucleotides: TGTGCCAGCAGCCCGAGGGGCGGGGGACCCTGGGGCCAGTACTTC. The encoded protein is CASSPRGGGPWGQYF. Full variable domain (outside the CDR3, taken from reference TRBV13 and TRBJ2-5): AAGVIQSPRHLIKEKRETATLKCYPIPRHDTVYWYQQGPGQDPQFLISFYEKMQSDKGSIPDRFSAQQFSDYHSELNMSSLELGDSALYFCASSPRGGGPWGQYFGPGTRLLVL.

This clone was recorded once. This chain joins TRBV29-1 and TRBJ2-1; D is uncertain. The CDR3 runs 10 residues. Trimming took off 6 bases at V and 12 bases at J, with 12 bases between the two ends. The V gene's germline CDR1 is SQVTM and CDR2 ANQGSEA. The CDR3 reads CSVRDVGQFF. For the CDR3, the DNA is TGCAGCGTGCGCGACGTTGGGCAGTTCTTC.

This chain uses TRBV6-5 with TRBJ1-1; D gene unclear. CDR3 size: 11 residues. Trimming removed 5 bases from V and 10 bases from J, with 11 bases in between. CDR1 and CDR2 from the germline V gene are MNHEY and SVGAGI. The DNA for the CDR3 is TGTGCCAGCAGTAACGGTCAGGCAGCTTTCTTT. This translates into CASSNGQAAFF.

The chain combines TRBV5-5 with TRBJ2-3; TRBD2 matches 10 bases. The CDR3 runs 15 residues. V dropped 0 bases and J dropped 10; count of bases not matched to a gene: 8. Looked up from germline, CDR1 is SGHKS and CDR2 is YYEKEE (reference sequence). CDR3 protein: CASSLERGGPASQYF. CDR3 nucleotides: TGTGCCAGCAGCTTGGAGCGGGGGGGCCCCGCCTCGCAGTATTTT.

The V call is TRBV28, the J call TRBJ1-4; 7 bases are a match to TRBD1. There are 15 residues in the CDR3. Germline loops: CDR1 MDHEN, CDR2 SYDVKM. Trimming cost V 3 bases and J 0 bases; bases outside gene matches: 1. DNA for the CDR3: TGTGCCAGCAGTTTCGGACAGGCAACTAATGAAAAACTGTTTTTT. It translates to CASSFGQATNEKLFF.

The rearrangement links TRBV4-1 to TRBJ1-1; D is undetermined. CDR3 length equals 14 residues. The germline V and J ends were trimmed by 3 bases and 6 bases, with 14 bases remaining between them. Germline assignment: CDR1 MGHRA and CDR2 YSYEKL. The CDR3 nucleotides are TGCGCCAGCAGCCAGAAATCAGGAGGGCCTGAAGCTTTCTTT. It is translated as CASSQKSGGPEAFF.

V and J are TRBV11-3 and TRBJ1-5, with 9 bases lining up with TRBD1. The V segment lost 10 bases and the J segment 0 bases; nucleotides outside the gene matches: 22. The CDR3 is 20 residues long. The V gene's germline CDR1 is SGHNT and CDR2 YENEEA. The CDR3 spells CATDFRGRTGDLNSNQPQHF. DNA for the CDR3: TGTGCCACCGACTTCAGGGGCCGGACAGGGGACCTAAATAGCAATCAGCCCCAGCATTTT.

The CDR3: CASSPKWTGGVYNEQFF. CDR3 in DNA: TGCGCCAGCAGCCCAAAATGGACGGGGGGCGTCTACAATGAGCAGTTCTTC. V usage is TRBV4-1 and J usage is TRBJ2-1; tentatively, D is TRBD2 (7 bases). V was pared by 4 bases and J by 3 bases, with 19 bases between. Germline assignment: CDR1 MGHRA and CDR2 YSYEKL. CDR3 size: 17 residues.

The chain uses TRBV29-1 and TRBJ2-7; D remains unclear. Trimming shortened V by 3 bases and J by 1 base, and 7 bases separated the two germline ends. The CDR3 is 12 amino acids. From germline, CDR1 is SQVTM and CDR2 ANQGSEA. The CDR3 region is CSVEIRSYEQYF. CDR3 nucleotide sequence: TGCAGCGTTGAGATTCGGTCCTACGAGCAGTACTTC.

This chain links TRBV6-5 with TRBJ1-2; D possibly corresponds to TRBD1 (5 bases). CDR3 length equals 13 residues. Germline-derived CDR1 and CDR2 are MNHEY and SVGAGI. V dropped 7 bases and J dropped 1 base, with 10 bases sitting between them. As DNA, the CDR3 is TGTGCCAGCAAAATGGACATTAACTATGGCTACACCTTC. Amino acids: CASKMDINYGYTF.

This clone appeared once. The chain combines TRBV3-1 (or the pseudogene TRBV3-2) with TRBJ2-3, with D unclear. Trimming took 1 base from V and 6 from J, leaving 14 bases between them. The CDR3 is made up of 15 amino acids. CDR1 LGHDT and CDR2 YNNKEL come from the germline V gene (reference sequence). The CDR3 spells CASSQALAPMDTQYF. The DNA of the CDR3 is TGTGCCAGCAGCCAAGCTTTGGCCCCGATGGATACGCAGTATTTT.

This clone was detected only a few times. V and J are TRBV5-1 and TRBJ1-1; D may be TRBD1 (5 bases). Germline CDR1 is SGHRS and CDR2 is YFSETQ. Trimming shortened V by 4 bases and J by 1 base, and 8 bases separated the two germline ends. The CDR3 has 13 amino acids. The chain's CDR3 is CASSPDKNTEAFF. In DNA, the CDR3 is TGCGCCAGCAGCCCGGACAAGAACACTGAAGCTTTCTTT.

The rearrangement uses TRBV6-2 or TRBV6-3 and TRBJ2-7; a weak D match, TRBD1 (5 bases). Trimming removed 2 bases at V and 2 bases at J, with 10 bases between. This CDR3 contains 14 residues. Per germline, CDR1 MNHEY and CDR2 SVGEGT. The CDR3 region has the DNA TGTGCCAGCAGTTACCCGACAGAGACCTACGAGCAGTACTTC. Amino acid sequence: CASSYPTETYEQYF.

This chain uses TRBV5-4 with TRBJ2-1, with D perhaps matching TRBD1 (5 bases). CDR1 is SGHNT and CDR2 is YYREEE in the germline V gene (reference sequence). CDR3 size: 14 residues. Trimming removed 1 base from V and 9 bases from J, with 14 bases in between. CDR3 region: CASSLLQGGGEQFF. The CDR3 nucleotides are TGTGCCAGCAGCTTGTTGCAGGGTGGTGGTGAGCAGTTCTTC. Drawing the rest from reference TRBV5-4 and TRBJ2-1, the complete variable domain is ETGVTQSPTHLIKTRGQQVTLRCSSQSGHNTVSWYQQALGQGPQFIFQYYREEENGRGNFPPRFSGLQFPNYSSELNVNALELDDSALYLCASSLLQGGGEQFFGPGTRLTVL.

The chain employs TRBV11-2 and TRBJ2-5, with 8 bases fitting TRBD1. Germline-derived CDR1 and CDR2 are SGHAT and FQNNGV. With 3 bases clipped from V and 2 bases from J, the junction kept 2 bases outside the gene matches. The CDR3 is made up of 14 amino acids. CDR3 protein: CASSFHRGQETQYF. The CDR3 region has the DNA TGTGCCAGCAGCTTCCACAGGGGGCAAGAGACCCAGTACTTC. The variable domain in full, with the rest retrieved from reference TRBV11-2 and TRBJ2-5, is EAGVAQSPRYKIIEKRQSVAFWCNPISGHATLYWYQQILGQGPKLLIQFQNNGVVDDSQLPKDRFSAERLKGVDSTLKIQPAKLEDSAVYLCASSFHRGQETQYFGPGTRLLVL.

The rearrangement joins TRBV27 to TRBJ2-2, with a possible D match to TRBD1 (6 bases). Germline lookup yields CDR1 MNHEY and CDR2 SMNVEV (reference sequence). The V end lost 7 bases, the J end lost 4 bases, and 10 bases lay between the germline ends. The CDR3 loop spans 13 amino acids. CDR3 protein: CASTLGGTGELFF. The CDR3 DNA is TGTGCCAGCACCCTAGGGGGCACCGGGGAGCTGTTTTTT.

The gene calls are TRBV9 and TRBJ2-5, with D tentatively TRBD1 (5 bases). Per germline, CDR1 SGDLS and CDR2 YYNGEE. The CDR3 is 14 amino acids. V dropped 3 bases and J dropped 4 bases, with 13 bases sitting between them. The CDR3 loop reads CASSATGRGETQYF. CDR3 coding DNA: TGTGCCAGCAGCGCAACAGGCCGAGGAGAGACCCAGTACTTC.

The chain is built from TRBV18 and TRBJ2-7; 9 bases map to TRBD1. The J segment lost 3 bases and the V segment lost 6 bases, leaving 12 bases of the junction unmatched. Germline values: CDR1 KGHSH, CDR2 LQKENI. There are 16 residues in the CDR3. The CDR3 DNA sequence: TGTGCCAGCTCCCGCGGAATAACGGGACAGGGCTACGAGCAGTACTTC. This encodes CASSRGITGQGYEQYF.

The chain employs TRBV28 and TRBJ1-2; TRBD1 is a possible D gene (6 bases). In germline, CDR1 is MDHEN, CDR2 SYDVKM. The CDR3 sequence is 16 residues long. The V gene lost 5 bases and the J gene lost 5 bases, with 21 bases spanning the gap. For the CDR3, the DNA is TGTGCCAGCAGTAAAAAAATTACCGGGACAAAATATGGCTACACCTTC. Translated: CASSKKITGTKYGYTF.

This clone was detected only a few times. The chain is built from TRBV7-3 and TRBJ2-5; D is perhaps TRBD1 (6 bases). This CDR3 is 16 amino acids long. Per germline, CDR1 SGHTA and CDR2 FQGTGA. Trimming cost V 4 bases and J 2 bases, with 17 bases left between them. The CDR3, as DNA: TGTGCCAGCAGCTCTACCGGGACAAATACTCAAGAGACCCAGTACTTC. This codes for CASSSTGTNTQETQYF.

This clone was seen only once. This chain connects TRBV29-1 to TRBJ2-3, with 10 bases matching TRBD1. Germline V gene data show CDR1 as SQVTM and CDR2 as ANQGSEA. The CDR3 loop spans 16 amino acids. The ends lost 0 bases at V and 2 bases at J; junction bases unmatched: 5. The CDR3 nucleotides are TGCAGCGTTGAAGAGGACAGGGGGTCGTACACAGATACGCAGTATTTT. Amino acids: CSVEEDRGSYTDTQYF.

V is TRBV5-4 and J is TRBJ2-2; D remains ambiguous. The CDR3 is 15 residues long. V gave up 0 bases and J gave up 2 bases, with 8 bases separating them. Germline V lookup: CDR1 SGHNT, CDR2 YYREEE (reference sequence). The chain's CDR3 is CASSLGQQNTGELFF. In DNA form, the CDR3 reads TGTGCCAGCAGCTTGGGGCAGCAAAACACCGGGGAGCTGTTTTTT.

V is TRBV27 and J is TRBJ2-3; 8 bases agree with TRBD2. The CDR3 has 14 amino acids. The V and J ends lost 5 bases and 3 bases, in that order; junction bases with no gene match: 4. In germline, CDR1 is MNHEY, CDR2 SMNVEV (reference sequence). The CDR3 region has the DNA TGTGCCAGCAGTCCGGGGGGGTGGACAGATACGCAGTATTTT. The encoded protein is CASSPGGWTDTQYF.